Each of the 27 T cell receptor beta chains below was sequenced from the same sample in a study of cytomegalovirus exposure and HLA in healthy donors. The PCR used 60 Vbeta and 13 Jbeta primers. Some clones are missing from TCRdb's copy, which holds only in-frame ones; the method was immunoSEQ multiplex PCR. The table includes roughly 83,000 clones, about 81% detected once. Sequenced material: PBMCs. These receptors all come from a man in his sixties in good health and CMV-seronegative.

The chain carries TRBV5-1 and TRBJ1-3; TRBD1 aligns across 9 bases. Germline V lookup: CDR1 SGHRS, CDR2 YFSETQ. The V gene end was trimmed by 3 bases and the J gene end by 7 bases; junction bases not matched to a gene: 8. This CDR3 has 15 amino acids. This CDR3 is CASSSPGQGTNTIYF. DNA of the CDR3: TGCGCCAGCAGCTCGCCGGGACAGGGAACGAACACCATATATTTT.

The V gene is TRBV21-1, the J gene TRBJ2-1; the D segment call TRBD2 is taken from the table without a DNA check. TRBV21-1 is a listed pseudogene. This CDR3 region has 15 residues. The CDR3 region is CASSTGGALNNEQFF. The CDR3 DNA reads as TGTGCCAGCAGCACTGGAGGGGCCCTCAACAATGAGCAGTTCTTC.

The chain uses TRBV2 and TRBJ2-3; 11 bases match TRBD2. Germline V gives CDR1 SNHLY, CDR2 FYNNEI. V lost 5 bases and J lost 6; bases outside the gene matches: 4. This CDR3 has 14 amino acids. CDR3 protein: CASSLAGGWDTQYF. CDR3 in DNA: TGTGCCAGCAGTCTAGCGGGGGGATGGGATACGCAGTATTTT.

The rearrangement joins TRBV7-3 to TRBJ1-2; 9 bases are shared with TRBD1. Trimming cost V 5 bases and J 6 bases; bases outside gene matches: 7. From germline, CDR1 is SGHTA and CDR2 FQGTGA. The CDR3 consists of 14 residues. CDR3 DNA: TGTGCCAGCAGCCCCACAGGGGGCAGGAATGGCTACACCTTC. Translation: CASSPTGGRNGYTF.

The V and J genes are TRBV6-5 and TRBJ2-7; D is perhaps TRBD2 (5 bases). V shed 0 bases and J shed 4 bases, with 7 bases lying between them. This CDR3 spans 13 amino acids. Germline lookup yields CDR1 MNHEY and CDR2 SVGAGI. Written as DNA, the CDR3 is TGTGCCAGCAGTTACTCGAGGGCTTACGAGCAGTACTTC. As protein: CASSYSRAYEQYF.

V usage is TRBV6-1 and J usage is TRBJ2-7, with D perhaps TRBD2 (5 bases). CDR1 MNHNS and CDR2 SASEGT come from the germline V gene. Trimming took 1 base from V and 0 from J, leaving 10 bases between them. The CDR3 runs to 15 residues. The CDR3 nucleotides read TGTGCCAGCAGTGAAGGGAGCGGCCGCTCCTACGAGCAGTACTTC. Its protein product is CASSEGSGRSYEQYF.

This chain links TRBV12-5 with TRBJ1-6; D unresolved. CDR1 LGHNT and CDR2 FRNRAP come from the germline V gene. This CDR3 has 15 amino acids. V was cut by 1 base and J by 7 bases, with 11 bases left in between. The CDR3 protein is CASGLGEGSNSPLHF. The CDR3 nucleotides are TGTGCTAGTGGTTTGGGGGAGGGATCAAATTCACCCCTCCACTTT.

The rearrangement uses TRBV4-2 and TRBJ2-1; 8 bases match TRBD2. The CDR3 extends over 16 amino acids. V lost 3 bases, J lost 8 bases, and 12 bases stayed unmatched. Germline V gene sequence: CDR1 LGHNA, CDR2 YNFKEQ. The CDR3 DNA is TGTGCCAGCAGCCAGGTCGCCGGGGGGGCCTCGTATGAGCAGTTCTTC. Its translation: CASSQVAGGASYEQFF.

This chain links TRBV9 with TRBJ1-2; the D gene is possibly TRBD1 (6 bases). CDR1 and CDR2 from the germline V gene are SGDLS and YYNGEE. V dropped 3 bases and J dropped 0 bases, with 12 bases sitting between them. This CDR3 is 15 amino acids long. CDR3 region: CASSGGQIPNYGYTF. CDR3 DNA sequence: TGTGCCAGCAGCGGAGGACAGATCCCTAACTATGGCTACACCTTC.

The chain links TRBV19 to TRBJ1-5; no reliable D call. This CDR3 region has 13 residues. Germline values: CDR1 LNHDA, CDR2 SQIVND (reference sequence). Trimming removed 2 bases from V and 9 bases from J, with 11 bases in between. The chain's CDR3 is CASSITPDRPQHF. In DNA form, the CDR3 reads TGTGCCAGTAGTATAACTCCCGATAGGCCCCAGCATTTT.

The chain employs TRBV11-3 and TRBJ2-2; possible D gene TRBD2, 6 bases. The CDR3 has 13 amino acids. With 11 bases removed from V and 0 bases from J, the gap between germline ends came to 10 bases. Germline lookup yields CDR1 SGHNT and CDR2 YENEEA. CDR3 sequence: CASRGANTGELFF. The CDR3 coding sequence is TGTGCCTCCCGCGGGGCGAACACCGGGGAGCTGTTTTTT.

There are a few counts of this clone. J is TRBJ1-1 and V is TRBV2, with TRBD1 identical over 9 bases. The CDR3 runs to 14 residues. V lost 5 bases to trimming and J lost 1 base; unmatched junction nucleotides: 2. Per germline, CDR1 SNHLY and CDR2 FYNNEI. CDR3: CASSLGQGNTEAFF. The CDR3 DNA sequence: TGTGCCAGCAGTCTGGGACAGGGGAACACTGAAGCTTTCTTT.

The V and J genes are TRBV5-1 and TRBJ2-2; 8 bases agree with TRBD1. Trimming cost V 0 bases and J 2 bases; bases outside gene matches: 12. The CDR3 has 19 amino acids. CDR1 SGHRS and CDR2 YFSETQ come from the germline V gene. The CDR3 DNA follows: TGCGCCAGCAGCTTGGTTTCCGGGACAGGAGCAACTAACACCGGGGAGCTGTTTTTT. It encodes CASSLVSGTGATNTGELFF.

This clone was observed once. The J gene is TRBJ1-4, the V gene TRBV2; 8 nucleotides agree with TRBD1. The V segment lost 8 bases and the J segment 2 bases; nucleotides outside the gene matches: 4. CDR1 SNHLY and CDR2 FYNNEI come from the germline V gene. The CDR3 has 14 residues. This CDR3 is CASARQGTNEKLFF. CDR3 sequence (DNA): TGTGCCAGCGCACGACAGGGGACTAATGAAAAACTGTTTTTT.

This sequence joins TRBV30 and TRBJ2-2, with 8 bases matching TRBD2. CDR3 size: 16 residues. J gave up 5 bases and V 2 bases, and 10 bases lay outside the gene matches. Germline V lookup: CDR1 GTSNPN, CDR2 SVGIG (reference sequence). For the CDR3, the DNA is TGTGCCTGGAGTCCCCGGGGGGGGGCTCCAACCGGGGAGCTGTTTTTT. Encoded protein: CAWSPRGGAPTGELFF.

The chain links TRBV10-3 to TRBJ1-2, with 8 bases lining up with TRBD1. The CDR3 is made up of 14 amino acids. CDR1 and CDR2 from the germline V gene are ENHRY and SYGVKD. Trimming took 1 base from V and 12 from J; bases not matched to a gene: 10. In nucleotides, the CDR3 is TGTGCCATCAGTGAGTACTCAGGGGGCACGGCTCACACCTTC. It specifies CAISEYSGGTAHTF.

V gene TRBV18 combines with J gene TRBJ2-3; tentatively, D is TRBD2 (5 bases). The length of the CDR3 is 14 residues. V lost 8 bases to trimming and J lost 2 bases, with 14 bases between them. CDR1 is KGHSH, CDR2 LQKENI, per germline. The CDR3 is CASLGPADTDTQYF. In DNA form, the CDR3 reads TGTGCCAGCCTGGGCCCAGCGGACACAGATACGCAGTATTTT.

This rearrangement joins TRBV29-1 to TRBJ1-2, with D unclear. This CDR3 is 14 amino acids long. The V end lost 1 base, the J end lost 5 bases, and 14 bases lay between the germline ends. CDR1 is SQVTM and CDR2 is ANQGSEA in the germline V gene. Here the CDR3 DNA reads TGCAGCGTTGAAGTCGCTGCGGCTCTTTATGGCTACACCTTC. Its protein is CSVEVAAALYGYTF.

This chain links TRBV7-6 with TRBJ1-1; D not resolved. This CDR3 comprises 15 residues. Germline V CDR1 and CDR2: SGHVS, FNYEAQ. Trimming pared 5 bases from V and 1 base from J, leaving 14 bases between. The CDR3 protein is CASSPSWARNTEAFF. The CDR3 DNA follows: TGTGCCAGCAGCCCTTCATGGGCGAGGAACACTGAAGCTTTCTTT.

CDR3 nucleotide sequence: TGTGCCAGCACCCGGGAGCGGGGGAGAAACACAGATACGCAGTATTTT. Protein: CASTRERGRNTDTQYF. The J gene is TRBJ2-3, the V gene TRBV2; 8 bases fit TRBD2. Germline V gene lookup returns CDR1 SNHLY and CDR2 FYNNEI. V was clipped by 7 bases and J by 2 bases; unmatched bases: 11. This CDR3 contains 16 residues.

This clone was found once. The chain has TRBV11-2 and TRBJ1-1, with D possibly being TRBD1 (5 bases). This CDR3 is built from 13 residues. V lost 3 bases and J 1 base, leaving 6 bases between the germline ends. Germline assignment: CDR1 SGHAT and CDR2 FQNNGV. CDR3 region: CASSFRENTEAFF. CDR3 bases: TGTGCCAGCAGCTTCAGGGAGAACACTGAAGCTTTCTTT.

For the CDR3, the DNA is TGTGCCAGCAGACCCCCTTTGTCTACCTACGAGCAGTACTTC. Its translation: CASRPPLSTYEQYF. The chain combines TRBV6-1 with TRBJ2-7, with D unclear. V was cut by 6 bases and J by 2 bases, with 14 bases left in between. The germline V gene encodes CDR1 MNHNS and CDR2 SASEGT. CDR3 size: 14 residues.

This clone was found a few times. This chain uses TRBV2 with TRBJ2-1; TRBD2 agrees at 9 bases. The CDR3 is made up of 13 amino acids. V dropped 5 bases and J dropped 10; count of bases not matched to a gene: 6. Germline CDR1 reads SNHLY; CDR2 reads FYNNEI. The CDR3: CASSPGTSLEQFF. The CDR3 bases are TGTGCCAGCAGTCCAGGGACTAGCTTAGAGCAGTTCTTC.

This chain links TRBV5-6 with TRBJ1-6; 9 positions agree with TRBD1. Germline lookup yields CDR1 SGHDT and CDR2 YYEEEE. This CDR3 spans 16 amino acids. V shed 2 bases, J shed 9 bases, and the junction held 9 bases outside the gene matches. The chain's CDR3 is CASSFTLDRGVSPLHF. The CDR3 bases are TGTGCCAGCAGCTTCACTTTGGACAGGGGTGTTTCACCCCTCCACTTT.

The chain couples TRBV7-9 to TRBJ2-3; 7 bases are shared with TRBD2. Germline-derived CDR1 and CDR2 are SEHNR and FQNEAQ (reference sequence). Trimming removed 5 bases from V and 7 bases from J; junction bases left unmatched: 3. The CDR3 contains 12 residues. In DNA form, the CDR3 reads TGTGCCAGCAGCCCGGGACTAAATACGCAGTATTTT. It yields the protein CASSPGLNTQYF. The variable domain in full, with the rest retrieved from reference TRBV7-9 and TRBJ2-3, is DTGVSQNPRHKITKRGQNVTFRCDPISEHNRLYWYRQTLGQGPEFLTYFQNEAQLEKSRLLSDRFSAERPKGSFSTLEIQRTEQGDSAMYLCASSPGLNTQYFGPGTRLTVL.

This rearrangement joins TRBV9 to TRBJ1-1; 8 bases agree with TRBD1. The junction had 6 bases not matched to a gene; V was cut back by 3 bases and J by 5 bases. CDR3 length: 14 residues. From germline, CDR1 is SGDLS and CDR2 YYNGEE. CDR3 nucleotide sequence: TGTGCCAGCAGCGGCCGACAGGGGAGTACTGAAGCTTTCTTT. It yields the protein CASSGRQGSTEAFF.

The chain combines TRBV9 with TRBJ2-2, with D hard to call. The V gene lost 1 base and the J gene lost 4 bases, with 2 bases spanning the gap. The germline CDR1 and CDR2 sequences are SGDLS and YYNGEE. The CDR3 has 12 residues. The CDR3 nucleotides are TGTGCCAGCAGCGTACGCACCGGGGAGCTGTTTTTT. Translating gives CASSVRTGELFF.